The rows below give T cell receptor beta chains drawn from one sample of a study of blood T cells in healthy people across ages. Each CDR3 protein is one row after TCRdb ran MiXCR on the 5' RACE reads. The data hold some 940,000 distinct CDR3 sequences, with about 29% observed a single time. The same data also went into a second study, on T cells of mothers and their children.

Sequenced material: blood. The receptor source for this set is a woman aged 35 to 49 in good health. Each CDR3 is given with its conserved first and last residue. D genes are given only for firm matches. Clone size is given for some rows only: seen once, a few or many times, or a class if the clone is expanded.

clone size: many
J gene: TRBJ1-5
V gene: TRBV20-1
D gene: -
CDR3 DNA: TGCAGCGCCGACCCGGCGGGGTTAGGAACCCAGCATTTT
CDR3 protein: CSADPAGLGTQHF

clone size: few
J gene: TRBJ2-1
V gene: TRBV6-2/TRBV6-3
D gene: TRBD2
CDR3 DNA: TGTGCCAGCAGGCAACTAGCGGGGGGCTACAATGAGCAGTTCTTC
CDR3 protein: CASRQLAGGYNEQFF

clone size: many
J gene: TRBJ2-1
V gene: TRBV7-9
D gene: -
CDR3 DNA: TGTGCCAGCAGCTTAGGTGGGCGGGGCCGGAAAGATGAGCAGTTCTTC
CDR3 protein: CASSLGGRGRKDEQFF

clone size: -
J gene: TRBJ2-3
V gene: TRBV5-1
D gene: -
CDR3 DNA: TGCGCCAGCAGCTCCTTGGCAGGGGCCACAGATACGCAGTATTTT
CDR3 protein: CASSSLAGATDTQYF

clone size: -
J gene: TRBJ2-5
V gene: TRBV7-9
D gene: -
CDR3 DNA: TGTGCCAGCAGCTTATCAGGGACCAATGAGCAGTACTTC
CDR3 protein: CASSLSGTNEQYF

clone size: -
J gene: TRBJ2-1
V gene: TRBV5-5
D gene: -
CDR3 DNA: TGTGCCAGCAGCTTGTTTTCCGATCCGAAAAATGAGCAGTTCTTC
CDR3 protein: CASSLFSDPKNEQFF

clone size: few
J gene: TRBJ2-2
V gene: TRBV14
D gene: TRBD2
CDR3 DNA: TGTGCCAGCAGCCCCGCCCTCCTAGCGGGGGTCCCCGGGGAGCTGTTTTTT
CDR3 protein: CASSPALLAGVPGELFF

clone size: -
J gene: TRBJ1-2
V gene: TRBV30
D gene: -
CDR3 DNA: TGTGCCTGGAGTCAGGGCAGGCCCTTCTATGGCTACACCTTC
CDR3 protein: CAWSQGRPFYGYTF

clone size: many
J gene: TRBJ2-7
V gene: TRBV29-1
D gene: TRBD1
CDR3 DNA: TGCAGCGTTGAAAGGGGGCAATACGAGCAGTACTTC
CDR3 protein: CSVERGQYEQYF

clone size: -
J gene: TRBJ2-7
V gene: TRBV7-9
D gene: -
CDR3 DNA: TGTGCCAGCAGCACGGACAGACTCCCCTACGAGCAGTACTTC
CDR3 protein: CASSTDRLPYEQYF

clone size: -
J gene: TRBJ2-1
V gene: TRBV2
D gene: TRBD1
CDR3 DNA: TGTGCCAGCAGCGGACAGGGCTTTTCCTACAATGAGCAGTTCTTC
CDR3 protein: CASSGQGFSYNEQFF

clone size: few
J gene: TRBJ1-2
V gene: TRBV20-1
D gene: -
CDR3 DNA: TGCAGTGTTCCTCTGGTCTATGGCTACACCTTC
CDR3 protein: CSVPLVYGYTF

clone size: few
J gene: TRBJ1-1
V gene: TRBV29-1
D gene: TRBD1
CDR3 DNA: TGCAGCGTTGAAGTTGACAGGGCGACTGAAGCTTTCTTT
CDR3 protein: CSVEVDRATEAFF

clone size: few
J gene: TRBJ2-1
V gene: TRBV18
D gene: -
CDR3 DNA: TGTGCCAGCTCACCAGCTTGGTTCAGCCCTCACGCCTCGAGGTTGTTCGTCAATGAGCAGTTCTTC
CDR3 protein: CASSPAWFSPHASRLFVNEQFF

clone size: -
J gene: TRBJ2-1
V gene: TRBV6-2/TRBV6-3
D gene: -
CDR3 DNA: TGTGCCAGCAGGCCCGTTCGAAATGAGCAGTTCTTC
CDR3 protein: CASRPVRNEQFF

clone size: -
J gene: TRBJ1-2
V gene: TRBV28
D gene: -
CDR3 DNA: TGTGCCAGCAGCACGGACAGCCACTATGGCTACACCTTC
CDR3 protein: CASSTDSHYGYTF

clone size: many
J gene: TRBJ2-7
V gene: TRBV29-1
D gene: -
CDR3 DNA: TGCAGCGTTACCCGATGGGCGGACTTGAGCGACGAGCAGTACTTC
CDR3 protein: CSVTRWADLSDEQYF

clone size: many
J gene: TRBJ2-7
V gene: TRBV25-1
D gene: TRBD2
CDR3 DNA: TGTGCCAGCAGCGATCTGGGCGGGGGGCTCTACGAGCAGTACTTC
CDR3 protein: CASSDLGGGLYEQYF

clone size: many
J gene: TRBJ2-1
V gene: TRBV6-5
D gene: TRBD2
CDR3 DNA: TGTGCCAGCAGTCTGACTAGCGGGGCCTTCAATGAGCAGTTCTTC
CDR3 protein: CASSLTSGAFNEQFF

clone size: -
J gene: TRBJ1-1
V gene: TRBV20-1
D gene: TRBD1
CDR3 DNA: TGCAGTGCTAGAGATCAGGCAGGGGGCACTGAAGCTTTCTTT
CDR3 protein: CSARDQAGGTEAFF

clone size: -
J gene: TRBJ2-5
V gene: TRBV5-1
D gene: TRBD2
CDR3 DNA: TGCGCCAGCAGCTTCGGCGGGGGGTTCCAAGAGACCCAGTACTTC
CDR3 protein: CASSFGGGFQETQYF

clone size: many
J gene: TRBJ2-5
V gene: TRBV20-1
D gene: -
CDR3 DNA: TGCAGTGCTAGGTGGCAGGGCAGGGAGACCCAGTACTTC
CDR3 protein: CSARWQGRETQYF

clone size: -
J gene: TRBJ1-6
V gene: TRBV12-3/TRBV12-4
D gene: -
CDR3 DNA: TGTGCCAGCAGTCCCTGGGGCAGGGTGCAATCACCCCTCCACTTT
CDR3 protein: CASSPWGRVQSPLHF

clone size: -
J gene: TRBJ2-5
V gene: TRBV5-1
D gene: TRBD1
CDR3 DNA: TGCGCCAGCAGCTCCTCCGGGACAGGGACCCTCCAAGAGACCCAGTACTTC
CDR3 protein: CASSSSGTGTLQETQYF

clone size: few
J gene: TRBJ2-4
V gene: TRBV7-2
D gene: -
CDR3 DNA: TGTGCCAGCAGCTTAGGGACAGAACGGCACATTCAGTACTTC
CDR3 protein: CASSLGTERHIQYF

clone size: many
J gene: TRBJ1-2
V gene: TRBV27
D gene: TRBD1
CDR3 DNA: TGTGCCAGCAGTCTCTACGGGACAGGTCCCCAAAGCTATGGCTACACCTTC
CDR3 protein: CASSLYGTGPQSYGYTF

clone size: few
J gene: TRBJ1-5
V gene: TRBV20-1
D gene: TRBD1
CDR3 DNA: TGCAGTGCTAGACCCACAGGGGGACAGGTGTATCAGCCCCAGCATTTT
CDR3 protein: CSARPTGGQVYQPQHF

clone size: few
J gene: TRBJ2-6
V gene: TRBV5-1
D gene: -
CDR3 DNA: TGCGCCAGCAGCTTGGGGGGGAATGGGGCCAACGTCCTGACTTTC
CDR3 protein: CASSLGGNGANVLTF

clone size: few
J gene: TRBJ2-7
V gene: TRBV12-3/TRBV12-4
D gene: TRBD1
CDR3 DNA: TGTGCCAGCAGGGGTCCCGGGACAGGGTGGGACGAGCAGTACTTC
CDR3 protein: CASRGPGTGWDEQYF

clone size: -
J gene: TRBJ2-2
V gene: TRBV7-9
D gene: -
CDR3 DNA: TGTGCCAGCAGCTTTATGGTCGGGGAGCTGTTTTTT
CDR3 protein: CASSFMVGELFF

clone size: few
J gene: TRBJ2-5
V gene: TRBV3-1
D gene: -
CDR3 DNA: TGTGCCAGCAGCGGGGAGCCGGCACACGGGACCCAGTACTTC
CDR3 protein: CASSGEPAHGTQYF

clone size: many
J gene: TRBJ2-5
V gene: TRBV11-2
D gene: TRBD2
CDR3 DNA: TGTGCCAGCAGCTTTAAAACGGGACTAGGGGTCGAGACCCAGTACTTC
CDR3 protein: CASSFKTGLGVETQYF

clone size: few
J gene: TRBJ1-1
V gene: TRBV5-1
D gene: -
CDR3 DNA: TGCGCCAGCAGCCCCTGGGCCACTGGGGATGAAGCTTTCTTT
CDR3 protein: CASSPWATGDEAFF

clone size: -
J gene: TRBJ2-1
V gene: TRBV20-1
D gene: -
CDR3 DNA: TGCAGTGCTAGAGAGGAAGGGGAAATAGGGGAGACCCAGTTCTTC
CDR3 protein: CSAREEGEIGETQFF

clone size: -
J gene: TRBJ2-5
V gene: TRBV28
D gene: -
CDR3 DNA: TGTGCCAGCAGCCCCCTTGGGCGCAGAGAGACCCAGTACTTC
CDR3 protein: CASSPLGRRETQYF

clone size: few
J gene: TRBJ2-1
V gene: TRBV20-1
D gene: -
CDR3 DNA: TGCAGTGCTAGAGAGCTCACGAGCTCCTACAATGAGCAGTTCTTC
CDR3 protein: CSARELTSSYNEQFF